This T cell receptor beta chain was recorded in a study of blood T cell repertoires in COVID-19. At the level of the study: There were acute and convalescent COVID-19 samples, and they came from the United States, Italy and Spain. The cDNA or gDNA used as material had been derived from T cells, B-cell-depleted T cells, or PBMCs.

V dropped 4 bases and J dropped 3 bases, with 13 bases sitting between them. The CDR3 is 14 residues long. Germline CDR1 reads LGHDT; CDR2 reads YNNKEL (reference sequence). Authors' data handling: It was from reference gene primer amplification that nucleated cell counts were estimated. The repertoire was sequenced with immunoSEQ multiplex PCR; TCRdb's copy has only in-frame clones and lacks some. That table furnishes V, J and clone size, whereas the DNA furnished D and trimming. The table records roughly 150,000 clones, under 90% of them present only once. J is TRBJ2-7 and V is TRBV3-1 (or the pseudogene TRBV3-2); possible D gene TRBD1, 5 bases. Sequenced: peripheral blood. This sequence was found in an elderly woman with acute or convalescent COVID-19. Here the CDR3 reads CASSLRGRHYEQYF. The CDR3 nucleotides read TGTGCCAGCAGCCTAAGGGGTCGGCACTACGAGCAGTACTTC.